These 22 T cell receptor beta chains were sequenced from one sample in a study of vaccination and CD4 T cells after COVID-19. No antigens are known for them. Cultured CD4+ T-cell DNA underwent Oncomine TCR Beta short-read sequencing. TCRdb reprocessed the PCR reads via MiXCR and lists one record per CDR3 protein. The sample consists of about 16,000 distinct CDR3 sequences, roughly 52% of them appearing once. This sample's treatment: roughly 10-day PBMC culture with coronavirus spike peptide pools or control peptides (ViraFEST assay). This material consisted of CD4+ T cells from blood, cultured in vitro, taken before SARS-CoV-2 vaccination. The receptors were gathered from a human donor who had recovered from COVID-19.

Only a few counts were recorded for this clonotype. The chain recombines TRBV7-9 with TRBJ2-3; D ambiguous. CDR1 is SEHNR and CDR2 is FQNEAQ in the germline V gene (reference sequence). The V end was cut by 1 base, the J end by 2 bases, with 7 bases between. The CDR3 contains 14 residues. The CDR3 sequence is CASSLGTATDTQYF. For the CDR3, the DNA is TGTGCCAGCAGCTTAGGTACGGCCACAGATACGCAGTATTTT.

V is TRBV5-8 and J is TRBJ2-1; no firm D call. CDR3 size: 11 residues. V lost 6 bases and J 11 bases, leaving 12 bases between the germline ends. In germline, CDR1 is SGHTS, CDR2 YDEGEE. The CDR3 protein is CASTTWAQQFF. The CDR3, as DNA: TGTGCCAGCACGACGTGGGCTCAGCAGTTCTTC.

This chain links TRBV20-1 with TRBJ2-1, with TRBD1 identical over 9 bases. CDR1 is DFQATT, CDR2 SNEGSKA, per germline (reference sequence). The CDR3 sequence is 12 residues long. Trimming took 5 bases from V and 5 from J; bases not matched to a gene: 1. CDR3 coding DNA: TGCAGTGCTCGGACAGGGGACAATGAGCAGTTCTTC. Residues: CSARTGDNEQFF.

The J gene is TRBJ2-2, the V gene TRBV20-1, with 7 bases lining up with TRBD2. The germline gives CDR1 DFQATT, CDR2 SNEGSKA (reference sequence). The CDR3 runs to 13 residues. V was pared by 6 bases and J by 6 bases, with 7 bases of the junction left unmatched. The CDR3 loop is CSAGLRGAGELFF. The CDR3 coding sequence is TGCAGTGCGGGCCTACGGGGGGCCGGGGAGCTGTTTTTT.

V usage is TRBV6-1 and J usage is TRBJ1-6; 9 bases match TRBD1. V was clipped by 10 bases and J by 10 bases; unmatched bases: 14. Germline V gene lookup returns CDR1 MNHNS and CDR2 SASEGT. The CDR3 contains 15 residues. CDR3 nucleotides: TGTGCCACCAGGGGACAGGGCCCGTCGAACTCACCCCTCCACTTT. This sequence encodes CATRGQGPSNSPLHF.

The rearrangement links TRBV18 to TRBJ2-7; possibly TRBD2 for D (5 bases). V lost 3 bases and J lost 6, with 18 bases in between. Germline V CDR1 and CDR2: KGHSH, LQKENI. The CDR3 has 15 residues. CDR3 residues: CASSPVGRRKSEQYF. In DNA, the CDR3 is TGTGCCAGCTCACCTGTGGGGAGAAGGAAGTCCGAGCAGTACTTC.

This chain connects TRBV18 to TRBJ2-1; D is unresolved. CDR1 is KGHSH and CDR2 is LQKENI in the germline V gene. Trimming cost V 0 bases and J 5 bases, with 11 bases left between them. The CDR3 contains 15 residues. CDR3: CASSPPGTANNEQFF. The CDR3 coding sequence is TGTGCCAGCTCACCACCAGGCACAGCAAACAATGAGCAGTTCTTC.

This clonotype has more than one count but fewer than ten. This rearrangement joins TRBV20-1 to TRBJ2-3; 9 nucleotides align to TRBD2. The CDR3 has 15 residues. Unmatched junction bases numbered 9, after V lost 3 bases and J lost 5 bases. Germline CDR1 and CDR2: DFQATT and SNEGSKA (reference sequence). Written as DNA, the CDR3 is TGCAGTGCTAGCCGCCTGGGTAGCGGGGGAGATACGCAGTATTTT. Translated, it gives CSASRLGSGGDTQYF.

Concerning this clonotype: As the CDR3 is not closed by the conserved phenylalanine or tryptophan, this likely results from a read error. V and J are TRBV20-1 and TRBJ1-1; D is undetermined. The CDR3 sequence is 11 residues long. V was shortened by 6 bases and J by 1 base, with 6 bases between the two germline ends. The germline CDR1 and CDR2 sequences are DFQATT and SNEGSKA (reference sequence). CDR3 sequence (DNA): TGCAGTGCAGAACAGAACACTGAAGCTTTCCTT. It codes for CSAEQNTEAFL.

This clonotype has just a few counts. The chain is built from TRBV2 and TRBJ2-1, with TRBD1 matching over 7 bases. V was clipped by 6 bases and J by 3 bases; unmatched bases: 2. CDR3 length: 13 amino acids. Looked up from germline, CDR1 is SNHLY and CDR2 is FYNNEI. The CDR3 here is CASRRTGYNEQFF. As DNA, the CDR3 is TGTGCCAGCAGGAGGACAGGCTACAATGAGCAGTTCTTC.

In its sample, this clonotype was seen a few times. The CDR3 nucleotides read TGTGCCAGCAGCTCTCCGGGACAGGGGATTGGCTACACCTTC. It codes for CASSSPGQGIGYTF. The V call is TRBV7-9, the J call TRBJ1-2, with TRBD1 matching over 10 bases. Trimming at V came to 4 bases and at J to 7 bases, leaving 6 bases not matched to a gene. The germline gives CDR1 SEHNR, CDR2 FQNEAQ (reference sequence). The CDR3 runs 14 residues.

The chain is built from TRBV9 and TRBJ2-7; D remains ambiguous. Per germline, CDR1 SGDLS and CDR2 YYNGEE. The V gene lost 0 bases and the J gene lost 3 bases, with 10 bases spanning the gap. This CDR3 has 14 amino acids. CDR3 DNA: TGTGCCAGCAGCGTAGTTGCCAGCGACTACGAGCAGTACTTC. It translates to CASSVVASDYEQYF.

In nucleotides, the CDR3 is TGCAGCGTGCAGGGCATGAACACTGAAGCTTTCTTT. Its protein is CSVQGMNTEAFF. This rearrangement joins TRBV29-1 to TRBJ1-1; maybe TRBD1 (5 bases). The CDR3 loop spans 12 amino acids. Germline V gene data show CDR1 as SQVTM and CDR2 as ANQGSEA. V lost 6 bases to trimming and J lost 0 bases, with 8 bases between them.

The gene calls are TRBV6-2 or TRBV6-3 and TRBJ2-5, with D uncertain. Germline CDR1 MNHEY, CDR2 SVGEGT. This CDR3 is built from 14 residues. V shed 2 bases and J shed 8 bases, with 15 bases lying between them. CDR3 DNA sequence: TGTGCCAGCAGTTACGGTAATCCCAAGAGAACCCAGTACTTC. It is translated as CASSYGNPKRTQYF.

This chain joins TRBV10-3 and TRBJ1-4; D remains unclear. CDR1 and CDR2 from the germline V gene are ENHRY and SYGVKD. This CDR3 spans 12 amino acids. Trimming shortened V by 3 bases and J by 11 bases, and 10 bases separated the two germline ends. The CDR3 DNA follows: TGTGCCATCAGTGAAGAGGGTACGAAACTGTTTTTT. It translates to CAISEEGTKLFF.

This chain links TRBV27 with TRBJ1-6; 7 bases line up with TRBD1. The CDR3 is 16 residues long. V was clipped by 5 bases and J by 10 bases; unmatched bases: 14. The germline gives CDR1 MNHEY, CDR2 SMNVEV (reference sequence). CDR3 sequence: CASSDLLGQVGSPLHF. For the CDR3, the DNA is TGTGCCAGCAGTGACCTATTAGGACAGGTCGGATCACCCCTCCACTTT.

This sequence joins TRBV19 and TRBJ1-1; D gene unclear. The CDR3 spans 14 residues. V shed 7 bases and J shed 0 bases, with 12 bases lying between them. From germline, CDR1 is LNHDA and CDR2 SQIVND (reference sequence). The CDR3 DNA reads TGTGCCAGTATCTCTGGCCAGATGAACACTGAAGCTTTCTTT. It encodes CASISGQMNTEAFF.

The chain has TRBV11-2 and TRBJ2-5; 12 bases agree with TRBD2. The CDR3 covers 16 residues. Trimming removed 1 base from V and 0 bases from J; junction bases left unmatched: 0. Per germline, CDR1 SGHAT and CDR2 FQNNGV. CDR3 in DNA: TGTGCCAGCAGCTTAGGGACTAGCGGGGACCAAGAGACCCAGTACTTC. Amino acids: CASSLGTSGDQETQYF.

This clonotype came up a few times. The rearrangement uses TRBV20-1 and TRBJ2-3; the match to TRBD2 covers 11 bases. This CDR3 region has 15 residues. With 5 bases clipped from V and 4 bases from J, the junction kept 8 bases outside the gene matches. The germline V gene encodes CDR1 DFQATT and CDR2 SNEGSKA (reference sequence). The CDR3 region has the DNA TGCAGTGCTGGTCAGACTAGCGGGATTTCAGATACGCAGTATTTT. The encoded protein is CSAGQTSGISDTQYF.

The chain employs TRBV6-1 and TRBJ1-6; D remains unclear. Trimming shortened V by 8 bases and J by 9 bases, and 11 bases separated the two germline ends. The germline CDR1 and CDR2 sequences are MNHNS and SASEGT. The CDR3 totals 12 residues. The CDR3 sequence: CASQADSSPLHF. CDR3 sequence (DNA): TGTGCCAGCCAGGCAGACTCTTCACCCCTCCACTTT.

This clonotype appeared a few times. The J gene is TRBJ2-7, the V gene TRBV24-1; 8 bases agree with TRBD1. Germline CDR1 and CDR2: KGHDR and SFDVKD. V dropped 9 bases and J dropped 3; count of bases not matched to a gene: 15. The CDR3 is 16 amino acids. The CDR3 nucleotides read TGTGCCACCCAACGACGAAGGGACAGGCTAAGCTACGAGCAGTACTTC. Its translation is CATQRRRDRLSYEQYF.

This clonotype turned up a few times. The J gene is TRBJ2-1, the V gene TRBV27; 7 nucleotides align to TRBD2. The germline CDR1 and CDR2 sequences are MNHEY and SMNVEV (reference sequence). The CDR3 consists of 15 residues. The J segment lost 7 bases and the V segment lost 5 bases, leaving 11 bases of the junction unmatched. The CDR3 region is CASSLLANTRNEQFF. The DNA of the CDR3 is TGTGCCAGCAGTCTACTAGCGAATACTAGGAATGAGCAGTTCTTC.